This record covers a single T cell receptor (beta chain). This entry belongs to a study of PD-L1 blockade in urothelial cancer. Sequencing was performed with immunoSEQ multiplex PCR; in TCRdb, only in-frame clones are kept and a portion is missing. The sample lists 35,000 to 50,000 clones; 70% to 85% were seen once. The ends were cut back, 6 bases at V and 2 bases at J, with 10 bases in the middle. CDR1 is MNHEY and CDR2 is SMNVEV in the germline V gene (reference sequence). The CDR3 is 13 amino acids. This sample comprised PBMCs, obtained around atezolizumab (anti-PD-L1) treatment. This chain connects TRBV27 to TRBJ1-2; possibly TRBD1 for D (5 bases). The source is a man between 65 and 85 years old with urothelial cancer. CDR3 region: CASSLDRNYGYTF. The CDR3 coding sequence is TGTGCCAGCAGCTTAGACAGAAACTATGGCTACACCTTC.